Presented here are 20 T cell receptor beta chains from one specimen sequenced in a study of cytomegalovirus exposure and HLA in healthy donors. The PCR contained 60 Vbeta and 13 Jbeta primers. Data came from immunoSEQ multiplex PCR; TCRdb stores just in-frame clones and leaves some out. The sample carries approximately 150,000 clones, more than 60% recorded once. The sequenced sample consisted of PBMCs. These TCRs come from a human donor in good health.

The rearrangement joins TRBV4-3 to TRBJ2-3; 14 positions match TRBD2. The germline V gene has CDR1 LGHNA and CDR2 YSLEER. V lost 2 bases and J lost 1; bases outside the gene matches: 11. The CDR3 has 20 amino acids. The CDR3 sequence: CASSQPGTSGGLFGTDTQYF. The CDR3 DNA is TGCGCCAGCAGCCAACCCGGGACTAGCGGGGGTCTGTTCGGCACAGATACGCAGTATTTT.

CDR3 amino acids: CASSPRQGSGNTIYF. Here the CDR3 DNA reads TGCGCCAGCAGCCCCCGTCAGGGCTCTGGAAACACCATATATTTT. The chain joins TRBV4-1 to TRBJ1-3; D is perhaps TRBD1 (5 bases). Looked up from germline, CDR1 is MGHRA and CDR2 is YSYEKL. Trimming removed 4 bases at V and 0 bases at J, with 10 bases between. This CDR3 has 15 residues.

In this sample, this clone turned up a few times. The rearrangement joins TRBV5-1 to TRBJ1-1; D unclear. The CDR3 totals 13 residues. Per the germline V gene, CDR1 is SGHRS and CDR2 is YFSETQ. Trimming shortened V by 4 bases and J by 5 bases, and 12 bases separated the two germline ends. CDR3 sequence reads: CASSIGRGTEAFF. CDR3 DNA: TGCGCCAGCAGCATAGGACGGGGTACTGAAGCTTTCTTT.

Concerning this clone itself: A read error may account for a junction end that differs from germline. This chain joins TRBV27 and TRBJ2-7, with a possible D match to TRBD2 (5 bases). The CDR3 runs 14 residues. Germline values: CDR1 MNHEY, CDR2 SMNVEV (reference sequence). In nucleotides, the CDR3 is TGTGCCAGCAGTTCCTGGACTGTCTCCCACGAGCAGTACTTC. As protein: CASSSWTVSHEQYF.

The CDR3 DNA reads TGTGCCAGCAGTCCCCGGACAGGGTCCTATGGCTACACCTTC. Translating gives CASSPRTGSYGYTF. This chain connects TRBV6-1 to TRBJ1-2; 8 bases match TRBD1. The V segment lost 5 bases and the J segment 4 bases; nucleotides outside the gene matches: 6. This CDR3 contains 14 residues. Germline lookup yields CDR1 MNHNS and CDR2 SASEGT.

This chain uses TRBV9 with TRBJ2-3; 10 bases align to TRBD1. The V gene end was trimmed by 4 bases and the J gene end by 6 bases; junction bases not matched to a gene: 5. The CDR3 is 14 amino acids. CDR1 is SGDLS and CDR2 is YYNGEE in the germline V gene. CDR3 nucleotides: TGTGCCAGCAGCACCCGACAGGGGGCCGATACGCAGTATTTT. Its translation: CASSTRQGADTQYF.

This clone was counted between two and nine times. The chain recombines TRBV2 with TRBJ1-1, with 11 bases aligning to TRBD1. This CDR3 is built from 13 residues. Germline assignment: CDR1 SNHLY and CDR2 FYNNEI. After removal of 7 bases from V and 7 bases from J, the junction contained 5 bases not matched to a gene. Here the CDR3 reads CASTGTGGGEAFF. The CDR3, as DNA: TGTGCCAGCACCGGGACAGGGGGTGGTGAAGCTTTCTTT.

The rearrangement joins TRBV27 to TRBJ2-1, with TRBD1 matching over 9 bases. This CDR3 is 16 amino acids long. V lost 5 bases, J lost 7 bases, and 12 bases stayed unmatched. Per germline, CDR1 MNHEY and CDR2 SMNVEV (reference sequence). CDR3 amino acids: CASSPARDRVPNEQFF. For the CDR3, the DNA is TGTGCCAGCAGTCCGGCCCGGGACAGGGTCCCGAATGAGCAGTTCTTC.

The gene calls are TRBV9 and TRBJ1-6; D is unclear. CDR1 and CDR2 (germline): SGDLS, YYNGEE. This CDR3 is 14 amino acids long. V lost 2 bases, J lost 8 bases, and 11 bases lay in between. In DNA, the CDR3 is TGTGCCAGCAGCGTTACGGACTCCTATTCACCCCTCCACTTT. Residues: CASSVTDSYSPLHF.

The chain links TRBV5-1 to TRBJ1-1, with 7 positions matching TRBD1. The germline CDR1 and CDR2 sequences are SGHRS and YFSETQ. V lost 4 bases, J lost 2 bases, and 8 bases stayed unmatched. The CDR3 extends over 15 amino acids. The CDR3 region is CASSQKTGANTEAFF. In nucleotides, the CDR3 is TGCGCCAGCAGCCAAAAAACAGGGGCCAACACTGAAGCTTTCTTT.

This clone was recorded a few times. The chain couples TRBV19 to TRBJ1-1; D is unresolved. This CDR3 has 11 amino acids. Looked up from germline, CDR1 is LNHDA and CDR2 is SQIVND (reference sequence). V was clipped by 6 bases and J by 4 bases, with 6 bases between them. CDR3 region: CASRRSTEAFF. For the CDR3, the DNA is TGTGCCAGTAGGAGGAGCACTGAAGCTTTCTTT.

CDR3 loop: CASSPSGGAEDTQYF. In nucleotides, the CDR3 is TGTGCCAGCAGCCCTAGCGGGGGGGCGGAAGATACGCAGTATTTT. V is TRBV4-2 and J is TRBJ2-3; 12 bases map to TRBD2. The CDR3 sequence is 15 residues long. V shed 4 bases and J 5 bases; nucleotides not matched to a gene: 4. Per germline, CDR1 LGHNA and CDR2 YNFKEQ.

This sequence joins TRBV13 and TRBJ2-5; the D gene is possibly TRBD1 (6 bases). V was trimmed by 5 bases and J by 1 base, leaving 11 bases between them. The CDR3 sequence is 14 residues long. Germline CDR1 PRHDT, CDR2 FYEKMQ (reference sequence). The CDR3 DNA follows: TGTGCCAGCAGCCCATGGACAGCCCAAGAGACCCAGTACTTC. Translating gives CASSPWTAQETQYF.

The rearrangement uses TRBV10-3 and TRBJ1-1; 11 nucleotides match TRBD1. The germline CDR1 and CDR2 sequences are ENHRY and SYGVKD. V lost 10 bases to trimming and J lost 2 bases; unmatched junction nucleotides: 6. CDR3 length equals 14 residues. CDR3 DNA: TGTGCCACGGACAGGGGGCCCCTCAACACTGAAGCTTTCTTT. Protein sequence: CATDRGPLNTEAFF.

The sample holds a few counts of this clone. The chain combines TRBV5-4 with TRBJ1-3; D perhaps matches TRBD1 (5 bases). The CDR3 has 14 amino acids. Trimming stripped 0 bases from V and 2 bases from J, with 6 bases between. The germline V gene encodes CDR1 SGHNT and CDR2 YYREEE (reference sequence). The CDR3, as DNA: TGTGCCAGCAGCTTGGGGGGGGCTGGAAACACCATATATTTT. This translates into CASSLGGAGNTIYF.

The chain employs TRBV5-1 and TRBJ1-5; the match to TRBD1 covers 9 bases. In germline, CDR1 is SGHRS, CDR2 YFSETQ. This CDR3 spans 13 amino acids. V lost 4 bases to trimming and J lost 6 bases; unmatched junction nucleotides: 2. CDR3 amino acids: CASSATGGQPQHF. CDR3 DNA: TGCGCCAGCAGCGCGACAGGGGGTCAGCCCCAGCATTTT.

The J gene is TRBJ1-1, the V gene TRBV6-1; TRBD1 is a possible D gene (6 bases). Per the germline V gene, CDR1 is MNHNS and CDR2 is SASEGT. The CDR3 totals 18 residues. Trimming took off 4 bases at V and 6 bases at J, with 27 bases between the two ends. CDR3 residues: CASSGPPTGGVSDPEAFF. The CDR3, as DNA: TGTGCCAGCAGTGGCCCCCCGACAGGAGGAGTGTCCGACCCTGAAGCTTTCTTT.

The V call is TRBV18, the J call TRBJ1-1, with D unclear. CDR1 is KGHSH and CDR2 is LQKENI in the germline V gene. The CDR3 has 14 amino acids. Trimming stripped 3 bases from V and 1 base from J, with 9 bases between. DNA of the CDR3: TGTGCCAGCTCACCTTCCATAGAGAACACTGAAGCTTTCTTT. This codes for CASSPSIENTEAFF.

The J gene is TRBJ1-2, the V gene TRBV2; D is perhaps TRBD1 (5 bases). CDR1 is SNHLY, CDR2 FYNNEI, per germline. Trimming left V 9 bases short and J 5 bases short, with 16 bases between. The length of the CDR3 is 13 residues. The DNA of the CDR3 is TGTGCCAGGATAGGGACTATAGGGTATGGCTACACCTTC. It codes for CARIGTIGYGYTF.

This chain joins TRBV5-1 and TRBJ1-1, with 10 bases fitting TRBD1. J was trimmed by 3 bases and V by 4 bases; bases with no gene match: 6. The germline V gene has CDR1 SGHRS and CDR2 YFSETQ. CDR3 size: 15 residues. The CDR3 spells CASSLVGTGDTEAFF. The CDR3 bases are TGCGCCAGCAGCCTTGTCGGGACAGGGGACACTGAAGCTTTCTTT.